This TCR beta chain was recorded in a study of a mutant IDH1 vaccine in newly diagnosed glioma. Notes on this clone: The target antigen is unknown.

CDR1 is SGHNT and CDR2 is YYREEE in the germline V gene (reference sequence). The CDR3 has 15 amino acids. With 3 bases clipped from V and 2 bases from J, the junction kept 0 bases outside the gene matches. The table came from immunoSEQ multiplex PCR; TCRdb's copy has only in-frame clones and leaves some out. The sample lists tens of thousands of clones, approximately 90% seen once, with approximately 4.3% in the top ten. Documented time point: week 5, during vaccination. Every vaccination contained 300 ug of the mutant IDH1 20-mer peptide and was paired with topical imiquimod. The TCR originated in a middle-aged woman with glioma. The material sequenced was PBMCs, taken from a glioma patient whose treatment included an IDH1 peptide vaccine. The rearrangement uses TRBV5-4 and TRBJ2-1, with TRBD2 identical over 12 bases. For the CDR3, the DNA is TGTGCCAGCAGCTCTAGCGGGGGGGCCTACAATGAGCAGTTCTTC. Translating gives CASSSSGGAYNEQFF. Full variable domain (outside the CDR3, taken from reference TRBV5-4 and TRBJ2-1): ETGVTQSPTHLIKTRGQQVTLRCSSQSGHNTVSWYQQALGQGPQFIFQYYREEENGRGNFPPRFSGLQFPNYSSELNVNALELDDSALYLCASSSSGGAYNEQFFGPGTRLTVL.